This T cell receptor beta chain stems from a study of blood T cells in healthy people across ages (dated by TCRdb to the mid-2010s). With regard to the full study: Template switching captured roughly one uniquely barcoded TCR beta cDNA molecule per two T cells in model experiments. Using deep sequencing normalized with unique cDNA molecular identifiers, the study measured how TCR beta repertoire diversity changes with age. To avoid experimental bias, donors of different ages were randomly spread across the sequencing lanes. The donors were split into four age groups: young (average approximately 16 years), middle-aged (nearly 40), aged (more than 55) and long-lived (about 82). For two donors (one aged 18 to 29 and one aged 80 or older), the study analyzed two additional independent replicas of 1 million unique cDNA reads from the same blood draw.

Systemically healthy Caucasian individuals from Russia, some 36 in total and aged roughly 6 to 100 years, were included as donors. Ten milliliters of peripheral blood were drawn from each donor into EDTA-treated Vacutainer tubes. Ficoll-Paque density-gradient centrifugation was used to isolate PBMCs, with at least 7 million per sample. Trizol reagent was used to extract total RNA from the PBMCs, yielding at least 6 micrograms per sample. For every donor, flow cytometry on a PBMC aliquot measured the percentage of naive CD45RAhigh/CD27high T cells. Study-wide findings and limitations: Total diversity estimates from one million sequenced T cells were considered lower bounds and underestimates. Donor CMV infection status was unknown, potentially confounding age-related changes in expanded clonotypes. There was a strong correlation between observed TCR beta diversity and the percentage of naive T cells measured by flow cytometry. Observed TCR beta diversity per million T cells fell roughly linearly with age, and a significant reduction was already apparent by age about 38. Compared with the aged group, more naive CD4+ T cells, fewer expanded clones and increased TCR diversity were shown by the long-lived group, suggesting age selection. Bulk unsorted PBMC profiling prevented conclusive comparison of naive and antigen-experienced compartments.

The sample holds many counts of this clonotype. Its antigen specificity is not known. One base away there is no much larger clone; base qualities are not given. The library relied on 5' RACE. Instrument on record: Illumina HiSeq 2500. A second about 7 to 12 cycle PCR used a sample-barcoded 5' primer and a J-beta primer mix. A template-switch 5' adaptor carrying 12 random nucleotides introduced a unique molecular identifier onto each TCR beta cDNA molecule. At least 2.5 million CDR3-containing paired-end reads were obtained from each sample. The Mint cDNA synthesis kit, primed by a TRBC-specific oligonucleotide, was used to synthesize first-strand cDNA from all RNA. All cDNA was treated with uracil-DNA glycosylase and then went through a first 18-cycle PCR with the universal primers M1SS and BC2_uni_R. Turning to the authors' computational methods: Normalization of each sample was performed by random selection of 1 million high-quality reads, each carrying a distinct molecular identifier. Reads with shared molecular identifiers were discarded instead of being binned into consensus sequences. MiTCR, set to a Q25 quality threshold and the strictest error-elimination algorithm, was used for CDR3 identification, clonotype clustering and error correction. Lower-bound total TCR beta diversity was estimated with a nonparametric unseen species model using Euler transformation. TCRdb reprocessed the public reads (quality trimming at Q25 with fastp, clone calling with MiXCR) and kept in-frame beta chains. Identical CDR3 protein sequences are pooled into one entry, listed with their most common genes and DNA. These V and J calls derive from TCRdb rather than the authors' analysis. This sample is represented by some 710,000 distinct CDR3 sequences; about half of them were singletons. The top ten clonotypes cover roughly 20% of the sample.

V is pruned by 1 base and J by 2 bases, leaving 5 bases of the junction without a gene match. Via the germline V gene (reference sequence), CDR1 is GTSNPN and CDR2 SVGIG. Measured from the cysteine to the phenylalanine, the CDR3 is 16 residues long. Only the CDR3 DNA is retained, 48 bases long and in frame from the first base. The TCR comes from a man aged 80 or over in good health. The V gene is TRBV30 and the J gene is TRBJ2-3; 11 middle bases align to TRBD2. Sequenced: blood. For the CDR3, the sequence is CAWSASGLADTDTQYF. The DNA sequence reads TGTGCCTGGAGTGCGTCGGGACTAGCGGACACAGATACGCAGTATTTT.